This is a list of T cell receptor beta chains from one sample in a study of T cell responses to AZD1222 COVID-19 vaccine. Sequenced by immunoSEQ multiplex PCR; TCRdb stores in-frame clones only, minus some. Of about 130,000 clones in the sample, 80% to 95% were seen once. The sequenced sample was peripheral blood, obtained on day 0 of AZD1222 vaccination. These receptors originate from an adult in good health. CDR3s include the opening cysteine and the closing phenylalanine or tryptophan. Each record gives: J gene, V gene, D gene, clone size, CDR3 protein, CDR3 DNA. A D gene is named only where the DNA matches it firmly. Size is stated for part of the rows, as once, few or many counts, or as a class when the clone is expanded.

TRBJ1-2	TRBV10-3	NA	NA	CAISEAREYYGYTF	TGTGCCATCAGTGAAGCCAGGGAATACTATGGCTACACCTTC
TRBJ1-5	TRBV5-6	NA	NA	CASSLTGRGNQPQHF	TGTGCCAGCAGCTTGACAGGGCGGGGGAATCAGCCCCAGCATTTT
TRBJ1-5	TRBV2	TRBD1	NA	CASSMDRVGNQPQHF	TGTGCCAGCAGCATGGACAGGGTGGGCAATCAGCCCCAGCATTTT
TRBJ1-5	TRBV19	NA	NA	CASSIWQLYNQPQHF	TGTGCCAGTAGTATCTGGCAGCTATACAATCAGCCCCAGCATTTT
TRBJ1-2	TRBV6-4	TRBD1	NA	CASSDPGTGGGYTF	TGTGCCAGCAGTGACCCCGGGACAGGGGGCGGCTACACCTTC
TRBJ1-6	TRBV5-4	NA	NA	CASGGGRGNSPLHF	TGTGCCAGCGGGGGGGGGCGAGGAAATTCACCCCTCCACTTT
TRBJ1-6	TRBV5-1	TRBD1	NA	CASSLDRGDSPLHF	TGCGCCAGCAGCTTGGACAGGGGGGATTCACCCCTCCACTTT
TRBJ2-1	TRBV19	TRBD2	NA	CASSISSGRYNEQFF	TGTGCCAGTAGTATATCTAGCGGGAGATACAATGAGCAGTTCTTC
TRBJ2-7	TRBV6-5	NA	NA	CASSSVTWDVGNEQYF	TGTGCCAGCAGTTCAGTTACATGGGACGTCGGGAACGAGCAGTACTTC
TRBJ1-6	TRBV5-1	TRBD1	NA	CASSIRQGALQSPLHF	TGCGCCAGCAGCATCAGACAGGGGGCATTACAGTCACCCCTCCACTTT
TRBJ2-2	TRBV2	TRBD1	once	CASSGDRGPTGELFF	TGTGCCAGCAGTGGAGACAGGGGGCCCACCGGGGAGCTGTTTTTT
TRBJ2-1	TRBV28	NA	NA	CASSEGGNYNEQFF	TGTGCCAGCAGTGAGGGTGGGAACTACAATGAGCAGTTCTTC
TRBJ2-1	TRBV4-3	NA	NA	CASSQETSSSYNEQFF	TGCGCCAGCAGCCAAGAAACGTCAAGCTCCTACAATGAGCAGTTCTTC
TRBJ2-2	TRBV30	TRBD2	NA	CACSRAGVDTGELFF	TGTGCCTGTTCTAGAGCGGGAGTCGACACCGGGGAGCTGTTTTTT
TRBJ1-2	TRBV11-2	TRBD1	once	CASSPNWDSHGYTF	TGTGCCAGCAGCCCAAACTGGGACAGCCATGGCTACACCTTC
TRBJ2-5	TRBV27	TRBD2	NA	CASSRGLGGETQYF	TGTGCCAGCAGTAGGGGTCTCGGGGGGGAGACCCAGTACTTC
TRBJ1-1	TRBV7-8	NA	NA	CASSFQLNTEAFF	TGTGCCAGCAGCTTTCAGTTGAACACTGAAGCTTTCTTT
TRBJ1-4	TRBV2	NA	NA	CASTWTGGEKLFF	TGTGCCAGCACTTGGACCGGTGGTGAAAAACTGTTTTTT
TRBJ1-5	TRBV7-9	NA	NA	CASSRGLGGNQPQHF	TGTGCCAGCAGCCGGGGACTTGGGGGCAATCAGCCCCAGCATTTT
TRBJ1-2	TRBV4-2	NA	NA	CATRRQAAFGDYGYTF	TGTGCCACCCGTCGTCAAGCGGCATTCGGCGACTATGGCTACACCTTC
TRBJ2-7	TRBV7-2	TRBD1	NA	CASSLWDRGSYEQYF	TGTGCCAGCAGCTTATGGGACAGGGGGTCCTACGAGCAGTACTTC
TRBJ2-7	TRBV18	NA	NA	CASSPPVSVGEQYF	TGTGCCAGCTCACCGCCGGTTTCAGTGGGCGAGCAGTACTTC
TRBJ1-6	TRBV4-3	NA	NA	CASSPVDRSDSPLHF	TGCGCCAGCAGCCCAGTCGACAGGTCGGATTCACCCCTCCACTTT
TRBJ1-5	TRBV15	NA	NA	CATSKQDYNQPQHF	TGTGCCACCAGCAAGCAGGACTACAATCAGCCCCAGCATTTT
TRBJ2-1	TRBV5-1	TRBD2	NA	CASSLDTSGGLNEQFF	TGCGCCAGCAGCTTGGACACTAGCGGGGGACTCAATGAGCAGTTCTTC
TRBJ2-5	TRBV6-5	NA	NA	CASSYSLRLAQYF	TGTGCCAGCAGTTACTCACTTCGATTAGCCCAGTACTTC
TRBJ1-5	TRBV4-1	NA	NA	CASSQDPDRDQPQHF	TGCGCCAGCAGCCAAGACCCAGATCGGGATCAGCCCCAGCATTTT
TRBJ1-1	TRBV29-1	TRBD1	NA	CSGQGATEAFF	TGCAGCGGTCAGGGGGCAACTGAAGCTTTCTTT
TRBJ1-2	TRBV6-5	NA	NA	CASRPTGSGGYTF	TGTGCCAGCAGACCCACAGGGAGCGGGGGCTACACCTTC
TRBJ1-4	TRBV6-5	NA	NA	CASAYVATNEKLFF	TGTGCCAGCGCTTATGTTGCAACTAATGAAAAACTGTTTTTT